Sequencing of this TCR beta chain was carried out in a study of blood T cell repertoires in COVID-19. Germline V lookup: CDR1 KGHSH, CDR2 LQKENI. The length of the CDR3 is 12 residues. Trimming left V 6 bases short and J 5 bases short, with 11 bases between. Using immunoSEQ multiplex PCR, the repertoire was profiled, and TCRdb retains in-frame clones only, with some absent. The sample comprises under 150,000 clones, roughly 87% of which are singletons, and 15% to 20% rests with the top ten. This clonotype was obtained from a man aged 25 to 40 who had recovered from COVID-19. The chain links TRBV18 to TRBJ2-7; a weak D match, TRBD1 (6 bases). The source material was PBMCs or T cells enriched from blood (not recorded which). The CDR3 reads CASSLRGDEQYV. The CDR3 region has the DNA TGTGCCAGCTCCCTCAGGGGTGACGAGCAGTACGTC.